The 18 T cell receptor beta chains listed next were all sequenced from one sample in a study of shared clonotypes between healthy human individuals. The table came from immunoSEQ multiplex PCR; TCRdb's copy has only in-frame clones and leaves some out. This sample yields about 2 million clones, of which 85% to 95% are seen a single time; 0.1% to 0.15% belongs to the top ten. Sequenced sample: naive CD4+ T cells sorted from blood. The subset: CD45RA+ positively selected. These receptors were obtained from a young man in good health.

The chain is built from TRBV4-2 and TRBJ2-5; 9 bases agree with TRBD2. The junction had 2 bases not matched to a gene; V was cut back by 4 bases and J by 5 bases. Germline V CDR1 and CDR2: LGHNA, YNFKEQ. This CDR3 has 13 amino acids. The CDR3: CASSLSGGETQYF. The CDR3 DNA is TGTGCCAGCAGCCTAAGCGGGGGGGAGACCCAGTACTTC.

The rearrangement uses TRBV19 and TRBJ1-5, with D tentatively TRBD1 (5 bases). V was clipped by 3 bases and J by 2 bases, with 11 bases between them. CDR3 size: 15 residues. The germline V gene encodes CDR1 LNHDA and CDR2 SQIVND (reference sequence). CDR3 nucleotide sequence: TGTGCCAGTAGTATCGGGGCTCTGGGCAATCAGCCCCAGCATTTT. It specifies CASSIGALGNQPQHF.

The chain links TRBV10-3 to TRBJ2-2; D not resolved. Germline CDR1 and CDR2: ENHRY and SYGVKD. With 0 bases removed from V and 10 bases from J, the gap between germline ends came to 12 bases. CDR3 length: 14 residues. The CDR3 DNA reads TGTGCCATCAGTGAGTCTGGCAAGTCAACGGAGCTGTTTTTT. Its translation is CAISESGKSTELFF.

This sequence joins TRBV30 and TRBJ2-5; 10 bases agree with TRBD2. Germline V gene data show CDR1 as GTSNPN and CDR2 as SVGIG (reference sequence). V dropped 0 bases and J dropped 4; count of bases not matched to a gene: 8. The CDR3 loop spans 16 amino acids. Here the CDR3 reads CAWSVRSGGASETQYF. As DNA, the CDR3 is TGTGCCTGGAGTGTACGGAGCGGGGGGGCCTCAGAGACCCAGTACTTC.

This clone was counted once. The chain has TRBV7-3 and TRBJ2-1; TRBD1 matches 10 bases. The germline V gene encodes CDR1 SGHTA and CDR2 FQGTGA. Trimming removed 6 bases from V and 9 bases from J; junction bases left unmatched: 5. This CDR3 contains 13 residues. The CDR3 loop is CASSWDRGSEQFF. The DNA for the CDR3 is TGTGCCAGCAGTTGGGACAGGGGATCTGAGCAGTTCTTC.

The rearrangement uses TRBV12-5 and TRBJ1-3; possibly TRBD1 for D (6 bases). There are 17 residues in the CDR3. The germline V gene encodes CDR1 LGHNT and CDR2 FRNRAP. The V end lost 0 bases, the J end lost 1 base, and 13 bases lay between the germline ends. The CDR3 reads CASGLVLAGASGNTIYF. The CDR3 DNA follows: TGTGCTAGTGGTTTGGTCCTCGCGGGGGCTTCTGGAAACACCATATATTTT.

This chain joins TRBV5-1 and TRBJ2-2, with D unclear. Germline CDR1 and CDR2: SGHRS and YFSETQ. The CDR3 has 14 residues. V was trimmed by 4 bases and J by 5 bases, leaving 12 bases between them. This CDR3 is CASSKFTETGELFF. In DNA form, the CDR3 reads TGCGCCAGCAGCAAATTCACCGAAACCGGGGAGCTGTTTTTT.

The CDR3 region is CASSWSGTGFYEQYF. CDR3 sequence (DNA): TGTGCCAGCAGCTGGTCCGGGACAGGATTCTACGAGCAGTACTTC. V gene TRBV5-4 combines with J gene TRBJ2-7; 8 nucleotides line up with TRBD1. The CDR3 spans 15 residues. Germline V gene data show CDR1 as SGHNT and CDR2 as YYREEE (reference sequence). Trimming removed 3 bases from V and 3 bases from J; junction bases left unmatched: 8.

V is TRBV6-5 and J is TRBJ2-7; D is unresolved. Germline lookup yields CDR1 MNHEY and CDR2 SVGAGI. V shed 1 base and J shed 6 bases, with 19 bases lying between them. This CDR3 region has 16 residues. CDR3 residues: CASSYLVTIPLGEQYF. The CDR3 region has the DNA TGTGCCAGCAGTTACTTGGTGACAATTCCACTTGGCGAGCAGTACTTC.

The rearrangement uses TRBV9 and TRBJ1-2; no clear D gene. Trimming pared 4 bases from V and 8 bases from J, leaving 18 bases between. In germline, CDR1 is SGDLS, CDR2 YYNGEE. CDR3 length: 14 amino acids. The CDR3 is CASSSRAQPDGYTF. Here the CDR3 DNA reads TGTGCCAGCAGCTCTAGGGCCCAACCGGACGGCTACACCTTC.

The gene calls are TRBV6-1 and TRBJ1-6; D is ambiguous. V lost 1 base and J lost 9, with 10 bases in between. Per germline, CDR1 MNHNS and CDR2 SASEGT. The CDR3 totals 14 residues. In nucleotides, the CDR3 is TGTGCCAGCAGTGAAGGTCAGGTTATTTCACCCCTCCACTTT. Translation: CASSEGQVISPLHF.

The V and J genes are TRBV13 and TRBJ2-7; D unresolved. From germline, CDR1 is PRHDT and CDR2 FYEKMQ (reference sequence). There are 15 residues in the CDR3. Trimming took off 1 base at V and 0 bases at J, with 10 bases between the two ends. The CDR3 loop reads CASSLASPTSYEQYF. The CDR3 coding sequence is TGTGCCAGCAGCTTAGCTTCTCCGACCTCCTACGAGCAGTACTTC.

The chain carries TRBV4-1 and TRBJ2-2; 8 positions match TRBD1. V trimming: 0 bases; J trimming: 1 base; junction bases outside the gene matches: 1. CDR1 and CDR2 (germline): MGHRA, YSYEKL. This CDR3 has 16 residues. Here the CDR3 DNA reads TGCGCCAGCAGCCAAGACGGGACAGGGAACACCGGGGAGCTGTTTTTT. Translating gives CASSQDGTGNTGELFF.

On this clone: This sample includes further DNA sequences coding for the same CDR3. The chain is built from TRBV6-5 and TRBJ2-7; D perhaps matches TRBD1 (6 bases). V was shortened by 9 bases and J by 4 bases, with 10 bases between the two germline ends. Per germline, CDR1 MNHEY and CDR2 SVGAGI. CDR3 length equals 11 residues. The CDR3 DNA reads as TGTGCCAGTCGCAGGGGTTACGAGCAGTACTTC. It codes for CASRRGYEQYF.

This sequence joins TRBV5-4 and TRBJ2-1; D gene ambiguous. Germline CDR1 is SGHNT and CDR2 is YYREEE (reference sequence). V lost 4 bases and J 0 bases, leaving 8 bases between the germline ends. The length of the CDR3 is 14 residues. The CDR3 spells CASSKDGSYNEQFF. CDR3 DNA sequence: TGTGCCAGCAGCAAAGACGGCTCCTACAATGAGCAGTTCTTC.

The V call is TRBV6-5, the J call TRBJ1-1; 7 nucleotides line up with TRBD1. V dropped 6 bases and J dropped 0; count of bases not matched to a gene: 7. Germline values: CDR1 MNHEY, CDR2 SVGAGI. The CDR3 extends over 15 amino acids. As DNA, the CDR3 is TGTGCCAGCAGACAGGGGCGTCTGATGAACACTGAAGCTTTCTTT. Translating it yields CASRQGRLMNTEAFF.

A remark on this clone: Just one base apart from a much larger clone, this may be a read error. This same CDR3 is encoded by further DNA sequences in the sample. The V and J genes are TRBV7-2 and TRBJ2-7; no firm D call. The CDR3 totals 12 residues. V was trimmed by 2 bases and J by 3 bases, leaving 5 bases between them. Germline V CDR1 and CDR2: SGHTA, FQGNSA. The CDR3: CASSLKGYEQYF. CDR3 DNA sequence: TGTGCCAGCAGCTTAAAGGGCTACGAGCAGTACTTC.

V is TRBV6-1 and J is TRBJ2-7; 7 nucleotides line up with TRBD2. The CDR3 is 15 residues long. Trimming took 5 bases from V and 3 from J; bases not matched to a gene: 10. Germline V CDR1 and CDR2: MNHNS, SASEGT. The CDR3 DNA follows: TGTGCCAGCAGTCTGAACGGGGGGACTAACTACGAGCAGTACTTC. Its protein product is CASSLNGGTNYEQYF.